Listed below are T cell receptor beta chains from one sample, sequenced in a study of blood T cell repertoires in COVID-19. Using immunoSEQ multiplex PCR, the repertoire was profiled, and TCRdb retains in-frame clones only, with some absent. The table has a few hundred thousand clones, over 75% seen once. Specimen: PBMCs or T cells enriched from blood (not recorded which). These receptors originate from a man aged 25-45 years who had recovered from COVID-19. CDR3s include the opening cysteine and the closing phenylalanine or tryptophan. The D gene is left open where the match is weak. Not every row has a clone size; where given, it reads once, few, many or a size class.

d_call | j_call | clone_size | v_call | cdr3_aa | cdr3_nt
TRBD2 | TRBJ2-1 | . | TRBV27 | CASSPSSGGNNEQFF | TGTGCCAGCAGTCCCTCTAGCGGGGGGAACAATGAGCAGTTCTTC
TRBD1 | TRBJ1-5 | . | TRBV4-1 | CASSPSSAGQYQDGPQHF | TGCGCCAGCAGCCCCTCGAGCGCGGGACAGTATCAGGATGGGCCCCAGCATTTT
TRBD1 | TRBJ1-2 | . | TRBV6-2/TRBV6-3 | CASSWTGVRYGYTF | TGTGCCAGCAGCTGGACAGGGGTACGGTATGGCTACACCTTC
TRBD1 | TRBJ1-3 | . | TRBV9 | CASSPMADRGIAGNTIYF | TGTGCCAGCAGCCCGATGGCTGACAGGGGAATCGCTGGAAACACCATATATTTT
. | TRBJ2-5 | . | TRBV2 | CASSEGNGAAQYF | TGTGCCAGCAGTGAGGGGAACGGAGCGGCCCAGTACTTC
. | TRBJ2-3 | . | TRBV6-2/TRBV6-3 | CASSPQGGRTDTQYF | TGTGCCAGCAGTCCCCAGGGGGGCCGCACAGATACGCAGTATTTT
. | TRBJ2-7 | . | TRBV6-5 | CASSHHGAYEQYF | TGTGCCAGCAGTCATCACGGGGCCTACGAGCAGTACTTC
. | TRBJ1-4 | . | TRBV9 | CASSVAGGNEKLFF | TGTGCCAGCAGCGTAGCGGGTGGTAATGAAAAACTGTTTTTT
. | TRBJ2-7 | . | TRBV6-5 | CASSLTVNSYEQYF | TGTGCCAGCAGTTTGACAGTGAACTCCTACGAGCAGTACTTC
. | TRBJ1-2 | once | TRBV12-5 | CASAPDSNYGYTF | TGTGCTAGTGCCCCGGACAGCAACTATGGCTACACCTTC
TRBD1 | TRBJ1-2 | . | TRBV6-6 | CASRQGVNYGYTF | TGTGCCAGCCGACAGGGCGTAAACTATGGCTACACCTTC
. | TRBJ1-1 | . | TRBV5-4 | CASSFDSYTEAFF | TGTGCCAGCAGCTTTGACAGCTACACTGAAGCTTTCTTT
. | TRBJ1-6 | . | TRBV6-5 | CASSLNDSPLHF | TGTGCCAGCAGTTTAAATGATTCACCCCTCCACTTT
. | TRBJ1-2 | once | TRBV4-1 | CASSPAVMAGYGYTF | TGCGCCAGCAGCCCCGCGGTGATGGCGGGCTATGGCTACACCTTC
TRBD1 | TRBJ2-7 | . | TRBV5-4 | CASSLDRVYEQYF | TGTGCCAGCAGTTTGGACAGGGTCTACGAGCAGTACTTC
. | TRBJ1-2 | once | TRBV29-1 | CSVETFYGYTF | TGCAGCGTTGAAACATTTTATGGCTACACCTTC
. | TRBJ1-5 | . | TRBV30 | CAWARGVDQPQHF | TGTGCCTGGGCCAGGGGAGTGGACCAGCCCCAGCATTTT